This T cell receptor beta chain was captured in a study of T cells expressing NK-cell markers. The CDR3 extends over 17 amino acids. CDR1 and CDR2 from the germline V gene are KGHDR and SFDVKD. Each CDR3 protein gets one entry in TCRdb, which reprocessed the 5' RACE reads and gives no DNA. The listing contains a few hundred thousand distinct CDR3 sequences. This chain connects TRBV24-1 to TRBJ2-1; the TRBD1 assignment by TCRdb is unverifiable without DNA. The sample consisted of blood T cells: a sorted CD56 or NKG2C T cell subset, CD4+ or CD8+ T cells, or bulk PBMC T cells (not recorded which). The sequence came from a woman in her forties or fifties in good health. The CDR3 sequence is CATSDRPPGVSRDEQFF.